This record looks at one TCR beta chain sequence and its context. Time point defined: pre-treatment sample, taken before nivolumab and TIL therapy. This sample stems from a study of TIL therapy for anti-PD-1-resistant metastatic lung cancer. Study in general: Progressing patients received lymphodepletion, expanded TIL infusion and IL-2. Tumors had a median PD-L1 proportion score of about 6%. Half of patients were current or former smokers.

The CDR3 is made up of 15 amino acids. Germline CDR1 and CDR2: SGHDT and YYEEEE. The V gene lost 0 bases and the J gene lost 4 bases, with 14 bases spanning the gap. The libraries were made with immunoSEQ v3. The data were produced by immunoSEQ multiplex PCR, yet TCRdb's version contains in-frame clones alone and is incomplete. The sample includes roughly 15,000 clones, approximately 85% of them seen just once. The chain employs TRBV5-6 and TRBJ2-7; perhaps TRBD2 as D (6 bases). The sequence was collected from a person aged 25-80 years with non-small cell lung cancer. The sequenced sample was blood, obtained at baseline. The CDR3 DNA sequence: TGTGCCAGCAGCTTGGGTATAGGCGGGGCATACGAGCAGTACTTC. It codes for CASSLGIGGAYEQYF. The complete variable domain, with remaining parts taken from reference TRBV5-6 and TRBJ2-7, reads DAGVTQSPTHLIKTRGQQVTLRCSPKSGHDTVSWYQQALGQGPQFIFQYYEEEERQRGNFPDRFSGHQFPNYSSELNVNALLLGDSALYLCASSLGIGGAYEQYFGPGTRLTVT.